The entry below describes one TCR beta chain. The sample comes from a study of blood T cell repertoires in COVID-19. Study-wide background: COVID-19 samples from acute and convalescent phases originated in the United States, Italy and Spain. PBMCs, B-cell-depleted T cells, or T cells provided the cDNA or gDNA that made up the material.

CDR1 and CDR2 from the germline V gene are SNHLY and FYNNEI. J lost 3 bases, V lost 7 bases, and 3 bases had no gene match. The length of the CDR3 is 13 residues. Authors' processing steps: Nucleated cell number was recorded as an estimate derived from reference gene primer amplification. Only in-frame clones appear in the TCRdb table, and some are missing; sequencing was by immunoSEQ multiplex PCR. That table gives V, J and clone size, and the DNA gave D and trimming. This sample has 200,000 to 300,000 clones, with about 80% found just once. Sequencing was performed on peripheral blood. This TCR came from a woman of 80 years or more with acute or convalescent COVID-19. This chain uses TRBV2 with TRBJ1-1; 9 bases line up with TRBD1. For the CDR3, the DNA is TGTGCCAGCACTCGGGACAGGGACACTGAAGCTTTCTTT. Translated, it gives CASTRDRDTEAFF.